This T cell receptor (beta chain) was documented in a study of blood T cell repertoires in COVID-19. The overall study: Collection of acute and convalescent COVID-19 samples took place in the United States, Italy and Spain. PBMCs, B-cell-depleted T cells, or T cells were the source of the cDNA or gDNA that made up the material.

In the study's own analysis: Amplification from reference gene primers served as the basis for estimated nucleated cell counts. Using immunoSEQ multiplex PCR, the repertoire was profiled, and TCRdb retains in-frame clones only, with some absent. For V, J and clone size, that table is used; D and trimming come from the DNA. The data show approximately 300,000 clones, roughly 88% seen once. V shed 0 bases, J shed 2 bases, and the junction held 5 bases outside the gene matches. The CDR3 has 16 amino acids. Germline loops: CDR1 LGHNT, CDR2 FRNRAP. One Seattle source followed patients from active infection through their disease course.

This TCR came from a human donor with COVID-19, enrolled during active disease. The donor label of this sample is uncertain. The chain links TRBV12-5 to TRBJ2-7; 9 nucleotides agree with TRBD1. The specimen was peripheral blood. CDR3 in DNA: TGTGCTAGTGGTTTGGTACTGGGACAGGGTCCCTACGAGCAGTACTTC. Translated, it gives CASGLVLGQGPYEQYF.